This TCR beta chain originates from a study of T cells after yellow fever vaccination (dated by TCRdb to about 2019). Describing the broader study: The SMART-Seq v4 Ultra Low Input RNA kit was used to prepare libraries from fractions with low cell numbers. Blood was collected at multiple timepoints before and after primary and secondary immunization, and bulk PBMC replicates and cell subsets were isolated. The cohort comprised two healthy male donors, one aged 18 to 30 and one aged 30 to 40 years. Bulk TCR alpha and beta repertoires were sequenced longitudinally to track T-cell clones before and after primary and booster YFV17D yellow fever vaccination. Study-level results and caveats: Computational filtering was needed because FACS-sorted repertoires could contain abundant contaminating clonotypes from the bulk population. The secondary T-cell response was weaker than the primary response but faster, peaking on day 5 instead of day 15. After the booster, most clones that had expanded after primary vaccination were detected again (over 95% of CD4 and around nine tenths of CD8), suggesting broad maintenance of memory. The study included only a couple of donors, which limits how far the findings can be generalized. A small fraction of clonotypes showed up in both the CD4 and CD8 compartments, probably as a result of convergent recombination.

TCRdb records Illumina NovaSeq 6000 as the sequencer. TCR cDNA was made using 5'RACE template switching, a step that added a universal primer site and unique molecular identifiers. Priming for cDNA synthesis came from both the TCR alpha and TCR beta constant segments. Library amplification involved two PCR steps, and the second step added sample barcodes and sequencing adapters. Sequencing of libraries was performed on Illumina HiSeq 2500 (2x100 bp) or NovaSeq (2x150 bp). As for the authors' bioinformatics: Reads were demultiplexed and collapsed into UMI consensus sequences with MIGEC, and V(D)J alignment was performed with MiXCR. Vaccine-responding clonotypes were defined with edgeR using replicate PBMC samples, requiring FDR below 0.01 and a log2 fold change above 5 up to day 15. CD4 or CD8 identity was assigned to each bulk clonotype according to whether the clonotype was present at higher abundance in the sequenced CD4 repertoire or the sequenced CD8 repertoire. TCRdb reran the public reads through fastp at Q25 and MiXCR, keeping productive beta chains. CDR3 protein duplicates are merged, each entry listing the most common genes and DNA. It is TCRdb's table, rather than the study itself, that gives the V and J calls and clone size. The sample profile shows 350,000 to 550,000 distinct CDR3 sequences; 18% of them were found once. The top ten hold over 15% of the sample.

The CDR3 numbers 14 residues from cysteine through phenylalanine. The read is trimmed to its CDR3 DNA, 42 bases read in frame from base 1. V lost 2 bases and J lost 9 bases; the stretch between them is 16 bases long. As for this clonotype: It has no known antigen specificity. No base qualities exist here, and no much larger clone lies one base off it.

Sample treatment or condition, as interpreted from the label and publication: live attenuated yellow fever vaccine strain. At each blood-draw timepoint, two biological replicates of bulk PBMCs were obtained. PBMCs were isolated from peripheral blood using a standard Ficoll-Paque protocol. TriZol was used to extract RNA from bulk PBMCs, from CD4 and CD8 fractions, and from dextramer-positive and dextramer-negative fractions. The receptor was derived from a man younger than 35 who received the YFV17D yellow fever vaccine. The specimen was PBMCs, collected before the yellow fever booster vaccination. The rearrangement joined TRBV12-3 or TRBV12-4 to TRBJ2-5; possibly the D gene is TRBD2, per 7 matching bases. In nucleotide form, the sequence is TGTGCCAGCAGTTTAAGGGAGGGGGTAGTGGCCCAGTACTTC. Translated, this gives CASSLREGVVAQYF.